Following are 27 T cell receptor beta chains from one sample sequenced in a study of Graves' ophthalmopathy and Graves' hyperthyroidism. RNA transcripts yielded amplified TCR beta CDR3 regions. RT-PCR with HTBI primers came first, then second-round multiplex PCR. Via MiXCR, TCRdb re-called the multiplex PCR reads, giving one row per CDR3 protein. This repertoire shows roughly 1.1 million distinct CDR3 sequences, 35% to 40% found once; its top ten account for roughly 10%. The sample taken for sequencing was peripheral blood or thyroid tissue (not recorded which). These receptors were obtained from an adult man with Graves' hyperthyroidism.

As regards this clonotype: Given a much more abundant clone one base away, this may be a read error. The chain couples TRBV20-1 to TRBJ2-5; 9 bases are shared with TRBD2. The V gene's germline CDR1 is DFQATT and CDR2 SNEGSKA (reference sequence). The CDR3 covers 15 residues. V gave up 5 bases and J gave up 7 bases; unmatched junction bases: 14. In nucleotides, the CDR3 is TGCAGTGCTCACCGACGCGGGAGGGCCGGGGTGACCCAGTACTTC. This translates into CSAHRRGRAGVTQYF.

The J gene is TRBJ1-5, the V gene TRBV2; possibly TRBD1 for D (5 bases). This CDR3 has 12 residues. The germline V gene encodes CDR1 SNHLY and CDR2 FYNNEI. V was cut by 11 bases and J by 7 bases, with 15 bases left in between. The CDR3 nucleotides read TGTGCCCCCCGGGGGATGTGGCAGCCCCAGCATTTT. Protein: CAPRGMWQPQHF.

With regard to this clonotype: Because it lacks the conserved phenylalanine or tryptophan at the end, this CDR3 is likely a read error. The chain employs TRBV29-1 and TRBJ1-2; D gene uncertain. Trimming removed 8 bases at V and 3 bases at J, with 13 bases between. CDR3 length equals 12 residues. Germline lookup yields CDR1 SQVTM and CDR2 ANQGSEA. Here the CDR3 reads CSLNGLDYGYTS. CDR3 DNA: TGCAGCTTGAATGGTCTTGACTATGGCTACACCTCC.

This chain joins TRBV7-9 and TRBJ2-6; no clear D. CDR1 is SEHNR and CDR2 is FQNEAQ in the germline V gene (reference sequence). This CDR3 is built from 15 residues. V lost 6 bases, J lost 0 bases, and 9 bases lay in between. DNA for the CDR3: TGTGCCAGCAGGATTCAGCACTCTGGGGCCAACGTCCTGACTTTC. This encodes CASRIQHSGANVLTF.

Notes on this clonotype: One junction end disagrees with the germline gene, perhaps due to a read error. The rearrangement joins TRBV2 to TRBJ2-2; TRBD1 agrees at 7 bases. The germline CDR1 and CDR2 sequences are SNHLY and FYNNEI. The CDR3 length is 15 residues. For the CDR3, the DNA is TGTGCCAGCAGATTCGGACAGGTGAACACCGGGGAGCTGTCTTGG. It encodes CASRFGQVNTGELSW.

J is TRBJ1-1 and V is TRBV12-3 or TRBV12-4; TRBD1 matches 7 bases. CDR3 length: 16 amino acids. With V trimmed by 6 bases and J by 1 base, 11 bases remained unmatched. This CDR3 is CASSAEAGGRNTEAFF. CDR3 nucleotides: TGTGCCAGCAGCGCCGAGGCAGGGGGTAGGAACACTGAAGCTTTCTTT.

This chain links TRBV5-4 with TRBJ1-4; D may be TRBD1 (5 bases). This CDR3 is 14 amino acids long. Germline CDR1 SGHNT, CDR2 YYREEE (reference sequence). Trimming shortened V by 4 bases and J by 10 bases, and 17 bases separated the two germline ends. The chain's CDR3 is CASSPRGAFGKLFF. The DNA for the CDR3 is TGTGCCAGCAGCCCAAGAGGGGCCTTCGGAAAACTGTTTTTT.

This clonotype was found many times. This chain links TRBV19 with TRBJ2-2; 10 bases match TRBD2. The ends lost 5 bases at V and 0 bases at J; junction bases unmatched: 3. This CDR3 region has 16 residues. Germline assignment: CDR1 LNHDA and CDR2 SQIVND (reference sequence). The CDR3 spells CASSLGLAANTGELFF. CDR3 bases: TGTGCCAGTAGTCTCGGACTAGCGGCGAACACCGGGGAGCTGTTTTTT.

In the case of this clonotype: A much more abundant neighbour one base away suggests this may be a read error. This CDR3 fails to terminate in the conserved phenylalanine or tryptophan, so it likely reflects a read error. The J gene is TRBJ1-5, the V gene TRBV7-8; D ambiguous. V lost 1 base and J lost 3, with 10 bases in between. The length of the CDR3 is 15 residues. Germline CDR1 and CDR2: SGHVS and FQNEAQ. The CDR3 sequence is CASSLDGRINQPQHL. CDR3 nucleotides: TGTGCCAGCAGCTTAGATGGCAGGATCAATCAGCCCCAGCATCTT.

The chain carries TRBV11-2 and TRBJ2-7; 7 bases agree with TRBD2. Near its end, the DNA agrees better with TRBJ2-1, so the J call may be wrong. Germline loops: CDR1 SGHAT, CDR2 FQNNGV. This CDR3 comprises 12 residues. DNA of the CDR3: TGTGCCAGCAGCTTTGCGGGGGATGAGCAGTTCTTC. Protein: CASSFAGDEQFF.

This clonotype showed up just once. The chain links TRBV20-1 to TRBJ1-1, with D possibly being TRBD1 (6 bases). The V end lost 1 base, the J end lost 4 bases, and 16 bases lay between the germline ends. Germline CDR1 DFQATT, CDR2 SNEGSKA (reference sequence). The CDR3 is 15 residues long. CDR3 protein: CSARGIPQGTTEAFF. CDR3 bases: TGCAGTGCTAGAGGGATACCTCAGGGGACCACTGAAGCTTTCTTT.

In this sample, this clonotype turned up a few times. This chain links TRBV25-1 with TRBJ1-5; D is ambiguous. This CDR3 is built from 16 residues. Germline CDR1 is MGHDK and CDR2 is SYGVNS. CDR3 loop: CARESEFRTGNQPQHF. The DNA of the CDR3 is TGTGCTAGAGAAAGTGAGTTCAGGACCGGCAATCAGCCCCAGCATTTT.

This clonotype was observed many times. V gene TRBV7-2 combines with J gene TRBJ1-2, with TRBD1 matching over 9 bases. CDR1 and CDR2 from the germline V gene are SGHTA and FQGNSA. CDR3 length equals 13 residues. With V trimmed by 5 bases and J by 8 bases, 6 bases remained unmatched. CDR3 amino acids: CASSGDRAGGYTF. The CDR3 nucleotides read TGTGCCAGCAGCGGGGACAGGGCGGGGGGCTACACCTTC.

J is TRBJ2-5 and V is TRBV24-1, with 7 bases aligning to TRBD2. CDR3 size: 13 residues. Germline CDR1 and CDR2: KGHDR and SFDVKD. V lost 11 bases to trimming and J lost 4 bases; unmatched junction nucleotides: 9. CDR3 sequence (DNA): TGTGCCATGGGACCCTCGGGGGGAGAGACCCAGTACTTC. It codes for CAMGPSGGETQYF.

This clonotype has a handful of counts. The junction departs from germline at one end; a sequencing error may be responsible. V and J are TRBV2 and TRBJ2-2; D is unresolved. Germline-derived CDR1 and CDR2 are SNHLY and FYNNEI. The length of the CDR3 is 10 residues. CDR3 sequence (DNA): TGTGCCAGCGGTGAGGGGGAGCTGTTTTTT. Amino acids: CASGEGELFF. The whole variable domain, remainder taken from reference TRBV2 and TRBJ2-2, is EPEVTQTPSHQVTQMGQEVILRCVPISNHLYFYWYRQILGQKVEFLVSFYNNEISEKSEIFDDQFSVERPDGSNFTLKIRSTKLEDSAMYFCASGEGELFFGEGSRLTVL.

The V call is TRBV25-1, the J call TRBJ1-1, with D unclear. V shed 1 base and J shed 4 bases, with 13 bases lying between them. The CDR3 has 15 residues. The germline CDR1 and CDR2 sequences are MGHDK and SYGVNS. This CDR3 is CASSEFPTLGTEAFF. Here the CDR3 DNA reads TGTGCCAGCAGTGAATTCCCGACTCTAGGCACTGAAGCTTTCTTT. Full variable domain (missing parts from reference TRBV25-1 and TRBJ1-1): EADIYQTPRYLVIGTGKKITLECSQTMGHDKMYWYQQDPGMELHLIHYSYGVNSTEKGDLSSESTVSRIRTEHFPLTLESARPSHTSQYLCASSEFPTLGTEAFFGQGTRLTVV.

V gene TRBV12-3 or TRBV12-4 combines with J gene TRBJ1-1, with 7 bases aligning to TRBD1. The J segment lost 5 bases and the V segment lost 5 bases, leaving 11 bases of the junction unmatched. CDR3 length: 15 residues. Here the CDR3 reads CASSAQTGSSTEAFF. For the CDR3, the DNA is TGTGCCAGCAGTGCCCAGACAGGGTCGTCTACTGAAGCTTTCTTT.

The chain is built from TRBV20-1 and TRBJ2-5; D is unclear. CDR3 length equals 9 residues. In germline, CDR1 is DFQATT, CDR2 SNEGSKA (reference sequence). V lost 6 bases and J 4 bases, leaving 3 bases between the germline ends. Here the CDR3 reads CSASETQYF. CDR3 in DNA: TGCAGTGCCTCAGAGACCCAGTACTTC.

This clonotype came up a few times. This CDR3 is CASSGRGVYEQYF. Here the CDR3 DNA reads TGTGCCAGCAGCGGGAGAGGAGTCTACGAGCAGTACTTC. The rearrangement links TRBV5-8 to TRBJ2-7, with TRBD2 as a possible D gene (5 bases). The CDR3 contains 13 residues. Deletions cut 4 bases from V and 3 bases from J, with 11 bases between. CDR1 is SGHTS and CDR2 is YDEGEE in the germline V gene.

This clonotype was seen many times. The chain carries TRBV20-1 and TRBJ2-2; TRBD2 agrees at 10 bases. After removal of 3 bases from V and 0 bases from J, the junction contained 4 bases not matched to a gene. Germline V CDR1 and CDR2: DFQATT, SNEGSKA (reference sequence). This CDR3 contains 16 residues. The CDR3 region is CSASRTSGANTGELFF. In DNA, the CDR3 is TGCAGTGCTAGCAGAACTAGCGGGGCGAACACCGGGGAGCTGTTTTTT.

The gene calls are TRBV7-9 and TRBJ2-5; D call uncertain. V lost 0 bases and J 5 bases, leaving 7 bases between the germline ends. Looked up from germline, CDR1 is SEHNR and CDR2 is FQNEAQ (reference sequence). The CDR3 covers 13 residues. CDR3 protein: CASSLAHRETQYF. CDR3 DNA sequence: TGTGCCAGCAGCTTAGCGCATCGGGAGACCCAGTACTTC.

The chain employs TRBV5-1 and TRBJ1-1; D unresolved. This CDR3 contains 13 residues. Germline CDR1 reads SGHRS; CDR2 reads YFSETQ. V dropped 0 bases and J dropped 10 bases, with 13 bases sitting between them. CDR3 protein: CASSLDSNYGAFF. CDR3 in DNA: TGCGCCAGCAGCTTGGACAGCAATTACGGAGCTTTCTTT. Based on the CDR3 plus reference TRBV5-1 and TRBJ1-1, the full variable domain is KAGVTQTPRYLIKTRGQQVTLSCSPISGHRSVSWYQQTPGQGLQFLFEYFSETQRNKGNFPGRFSGRQFSNSRSEMNVSTLELGDSALYLCASSLDSNYGAFFGQGTRLTVV.

This clonotype occurred many times. The chain carries TRBV12-3 or TRBV12-4 and TRBJ2-5, with 9 bases matching TRBD1. V shed 7 bases and J 1 base; nucleotides not matched to a gene: 4. There are 14 residues in the CDR3. Written as DNA, the CDR3 is TGTGCCAGCAAGACGACAGGGGGCCAAGAGACCCAGTACTTC. Encoded protein: CASKTTGGQETQYF.

As regards this clonotype: The CDR3 ends on some other residue instead of the conserved phenylalanine or tryptophan, so this is likely a read error. This sequence joins TRBV25-1 and TRBJ1-2; 8 nucleotides agree with TRBD1. CDR3 length equals 18 residues. CDR1 and CDR2 from the germline V gene are MGHDK and SYGVNS. The trim removed 6 bases at V and 2 bases at J, leaving 17 bases unmatched. The CDR3 sequence is CASSLEVDRGTSNYGYTL. In DNA form, the CDR3 reads TGTGCCAGCAGCTTAGAGGTCGACAGGGGTACGTCGAACTATGGCTACACCCTC.

The chain employs TRBV29-1 and TRBJ1-2, with TRBD1 identical over 7 bases. Germline V gene data show CDR1 as SQVTM and CDR2 as ANQGSEA. The CDR3 is 14 amino acids. V was clipped by 7 bases and J by 4 bases; unmatched bases: 12. The CDR3 nucleotides are TGCAGCGCCCGGGGGGGGGCAGGGGGCTATGGCTACACCTTC. It codes for CSARGGAGGYGYTF.

The rearrangement joins TRBV9 to TRBJ1-5; TRBD1 aligns across 8 bases. V trimming: 4 bases; J trimming: 6 bases; junction bases outside the gene matches: 12. The CDR3 spans 16 residues. Germline-derived CDR1 and CDR2 are SGDLS and YYNGEE. The CDR3 nucleotides read TGTGCCAGCAGCCAAGGGGGCAGGGGGCGCGGTCAGCCCCAGCATTTT. It encodes CASSQGGRGRGQPQHF.

In its sample, this clonotype was seen many times. V usage is TRBV29-1 and J usage is TRBJ1-3; D is unclear. The CDR3 extends over 12 amino acids. V lost 2 bases and J lost 0, with 2 bases in between. Germline CDR1 is SQVTM and CDR2 is ANQGSEA. The CDR3 bases are TGCAGCGTTGAAATCTCTGGAAACACCATATATTTT. It is translated as CSVEISGNTIYF.